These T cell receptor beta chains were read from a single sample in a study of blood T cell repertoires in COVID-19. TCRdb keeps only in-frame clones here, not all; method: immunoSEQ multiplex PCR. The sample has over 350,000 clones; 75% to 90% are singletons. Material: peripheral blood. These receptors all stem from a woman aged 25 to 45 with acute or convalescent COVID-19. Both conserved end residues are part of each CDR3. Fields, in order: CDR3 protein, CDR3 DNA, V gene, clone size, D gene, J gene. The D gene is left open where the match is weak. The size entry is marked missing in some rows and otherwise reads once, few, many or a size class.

CASSIDRIAGGTEAFF | TGTGCCAGTAGTATAGATCGGATCGCCGGGGGCACTGAAGCTTTCTTT | TRBV19 | . | . | TRBJ1-1
CASSGTGGQNTEAFF | TGTGCCAGCAGCGGGACAGGGGGGCAAAACACTGAAGCTTTCTTT | TRBV28 | . | TRBD1 | TRBJ1-1
CASTDGNNEQFF | TGCGCCAGCACTGACGGGAACAATGAGCAGTTCTTC | TRBV10-1 | . | . | TRBJ2-1
CASSDRQGGGELFF | TGTGCCAGTAGTGACCGACAGGGTGGCGGGGAGCTGTTTTTT | TRBV19 | . | TRBD1 | TRBJ2-2
CASSDGQPQHF | TGTGCCAGCAGTGACGGTCAGCCCCAGCATTTT | TRBV2 | . | . | TRBJ1-5
CATSAPVGGELFF | TGTGCCACCAGTGCCCCGGTTGGCGGGGAGCTGTTTTTT | TRBV24-1 | once | . | TRBJ2-2
CASSLALDGNEQFF | TGTGCCAGCAGCTTGGCGCTAGATGGCAATGAGCAGTTCTTC | TRBV5-4 | . | . | TRBJ2-1
CASSSAGGHPGELFF | TGTGCCAGCAGCTCGGCGGGGGGGCATCCCGGGGAGCTGTTTTTT | TRBV7-9 | . | TRBD2 | TRBJ2-2
CASTRGGGTEAFF | TGCGCCAGCACTCGGGGAGGTGGCACTGAAGCTTTCTTT | TRBV5-1 | once | . | TRBJ1-1
CAWSRSGSAEAFF | TGTGCCTGGAGTCGGTCCGGGAGCGCTGAAGCTTTCTTT | TRBV30 | . | . | TRBJ1-1
CASSPKSGTGASLAKNIQYF | TGTGCCAGCAGTCCCAAGTCCGGGACAGGGGCCTCACTAGCCAAAAACATTCAGTACTTC | TRBV14 | few | TRBD1 | TRBJ2-4
CASSEVEGSTDTQYF | TGTGCCAGCAGTGAAGTGGAGGGAAGCACAGATACGCAGTATTTT | TRBV6-1 | . | . | TRBJ2-3
CASSRDRKNIQYF | TGTGCCAGCAGCCGGGACAGAAAAAACATTCAGTACTTC | TRBV12-3/TRBV12-4 | once | TRBD1 | TRBJ2-4
CATSGTSGGARYF | TGTGCCACCTCTGGGACTAGCGGGGGGGCACGGTACTTC | TRBV10-3 | . | TRBD2 | TRBJ2-4
CASSQRGTGELFF | TGTGCCAGCAGCCAGCGGGGCACCGGGGAGCTGTTTTTT | TRBV3-1/TRBV3-2 | . | . | TRBJ2-2
CVLSGTGNEKLFF | TGTGTTCTCTCTGGGACAGGGAATGAAAAACTGTTTTTT | TRBV30 | . | TRBD1 | TRBJ1-4
CASSLPKLLGGKGANVLTF | TGTGCCAGCAGCCTCCCCAAGCTCCTAGGGGGTAAGGGGGCCAACGTCCTGACTTTC | TRBV9 | . | . | TRBJ2-6
CASSPGTSGHTDTQYF | TGTGCCAGCAGCCCGGGGACTAGCGGTCACACAGATACGCAGTATTTT | TRBV7-3 | . | TRBD2 | TRBJ2-3
CASSKVRDRATSVNQPQHF | TGTGCCAGCAGCAAAGTTCGGGACAGGGCTACATCGGTCAATCAGCCCCAGCATTTT | TRBV21-1 | . | . | TRBJ1-5
CASSWTGGPQETQYF | TGCGCCAGCAGCTGGACAGGGGGGCCCCAAGAGACCCAGTACTTC | TRBV5-1 | . | TRBD1 | TRBJ2-5
CASSTSGASYEQYF | TGTGCCAGCTCGACTAGCGGGGCATCCTACGAGCAGTACTTC | TRBV18 | . | TRBD2 | TRBJ2-7
CASSHRYTNYGYTF | TGTGCCAGCAGTCACAGATACACAAACTATGGCTACACCTTC | TRBV6-5 | . | . | TRBJ1-2